Each of the 29 T cell receptor beta chains below was sequenced from the same sample in a study of T cell repertoires in cytomegalovirus infection. TCRdb itself ran the reads through MiXCR, one entry per CDR3 protein. The data show approximately 240,000 distinct CDR3 sequences, with more than 9% seen just once and 1.5% to 2% held by the top ten. The sample consisted of PBMCs. The receptor source for this set is a human donor in good health (CMV status not recorded). Some clones in this sample may be carry-over from other donors' samples.

The chain is built from TRBV6-5 and TRBJ2-5, with D unclear. Per the germline V gene, CDR1 is MNHEY and CDR2 is SVGAGI. The CDR3 covers 13 residues. Between the trimmed V and J ends, which lost 8 bases and 3 bases, there was a span of 13 bases. The DNA for the CDR3 is TGTGCCAGCTTAACCCATCGGGAAGAGACCCAGTACTTC. Translation: CASLTHREETQYF.

This clonotype appeared many times. V and J are TRBV14 and TRBJ1-4; possible D gene TRBD1, 6 bases. V was pared by 4 bases and J by 5 bases, with 26 bases between. From germline, CDR1 is SGHDN and CDR2 FVKESK. This CDR3 spans 19 amino acids. This CDR3 reads CASSRTQEGVPWRNEKLFF. CDR3 coding DNA: TGTGCCAGCAGCCGCACCCAAGAGGGGGTACCTTGGCGGAATGAAAAACTGTTTTTT.

The sample holds many counts of this clonotype. V is TRBV19 and J is TRBJ2-1; 7 bases match TRBD2. V lost 9 bases and J lost 7; bases outside the gene matches: 6. Germline CDR1 is LNHDA and CDR2 is SQIVND (reference sequence). This CDR3 is built from 12 residues. CDR3 sequence (DNA): TGTGCCAGCAGCCGTAGCGGGAATGAGCAGTTCTTC. The encoded protein is CASSRSGNEQFF. The whole variable domain, filled in from reference TRBV19 and TRBJ2-1, reads DGGITQSPKYLFRKEGQNVTLSCEQNLNHDAMYWYRQDPGQGLRLIYYSQIVNDFQKGDIAEGYSVSREKKESFPLTVTSAQKNPTAFYLCASSRSGNEQFFGPGTRLTVL.

This clonotype has a count of ten or more. The rearrangement joins TRBV7-2 to TRBJ2-5; the D gene could be TRBD1 or TRBD2 (6 bases each). CDR3 length: 16 residues. The germline V gene encodes CDR1 SGHTA and CDR2 FQGNSA. Between the trimmed V and J ends, which lost 1 base and 3 bases, there was a span of 15 bases. Here the CDR3 reads CASSLGGGRGEETQYF. The CDR3 DNA sequence: TGTGCCAGCAGCTTAGGAGGGGGTAGGGGGGAAGAGACCCAGTACTTC.

This clonotype was counted ten times or more. The V call is TRBV27, the J call TRBJ2-7; D possibly corresponds to TRBD1 (6 bases). Germline CDR1 is MNHEY and CDR2 is SMNVEV (reference sequence). Trimming removed 7 bases at V and 2 bases at J, with 15 bases between. This CDR3 is built from 14 residues. The CDR3 region has the DNA TGTGCCAGCAATCCCGACAGGAACACCTACGAGCAGTACTTC. This gives the protein CASNPDRNTYEQYF.

With respect to this clonotype: One base away lies a much larger clone, so this may be a sequencing read error. The chain is built from TRBV7-2 and TRBJ2-7, with TRBD1 matching 7 bases. Looked up from germline, CDR1 is SGHTA and CDR2 is FQGNSA. V trimming: 1 base; J trimming: 3 bases; junction bases outside the gene matches: 6. The CDR3 is 15 amino acids. In DNA, the CDR3 is TGTGCCAGCAGCTTAGGACAGGGAAGGTTCTACGAGCAGTACTTC. The encoded protein is CASSLGQGRFYEQYF.

This clonotype was counted at least ten times. The V and J genes are TRBV7-2 and TRBJ2-1, with D tentatively TRBD1 (5 bases). Trimming cost V 7 bases and J 7 bases, with 11 bases left between them. The CDR3 loop spans 12 amino acids. Germline V lookup: CDR1 SGHTA, CDR2 FQGNSA. This CDR3 reads CASTRDKNEQFF. The CDR3 bases are TGTGCCAGCACCAGGGATAAGAATGAGCAGTTCTTC.

This clonotype was counted at least ten times. The V and J genes are TRBV7-2 and TRBJ2-3; 9 bases are a match to TRBD1. This CDR3 is built from 15 residues. Losses at the gene ends were 5 bases for V and 0 bases for J; bases not matched to a gene: 3. Per germline, CDR1 SGHTA and CDR2 FQGNSA. The DNA of the CDR3 is TGTGCCAGCAGCCCAGGACAGGGGAGCACAGATACGCAGTATTTT. Protein: CASSPGQGSTDTQYF.

This clonotype was seen many times. The V gene is TRBV7-2, the J gene TRBJ1-2, with D perhaps TRBD1 (6 bases). Germline CDR1 reads SGHTA; CDR2 reads FQGNSA. The CDR3 totals 15 residues. The V end lost 1 base, the J end lost 6 bases, and 15 bases lay between the germline ends. CDR3 amino acids: CASSLVLAGDNGYTF. CDR3 bases: TGTGCCAGCAGCTTAGTACTGGCAGGGGATAATGGCTACACCTTC. The full variable domain, its missing parts supplied by reference TRBV7-2 and TRBJ1-2, is GAGVSQSPSNKVTEKGKDVELRCDPISGHTALYWYRQSLGQGLEFLIYFQGNSAPDKSGLPSDRFSAERTGGSVSTLTIQRTQQEDSAVYLCASSLVLAGDNGYTFGSGTRLTVV.

The table lists this clonotype with many counts. The V gene is TRBV11-2, the J gene TRBJ2-3; TRBD1 matches 9 bases. V lost 7 bases, J lost 4 bases, and 9 bases stayed unmatched. The CDR3 sequence is 15 residues long. Germline values: CDR1 SGHAT, CDR2 FQNNGV. This CDR3 is CASTKRDREADTQYF. As DNA, the CDR3 is TGTGCCAGCACGAAGAGGGACAGGGAGGCAGATACGCAGTATTTT.

There are many counts of this clonotype. The genes are TRBV7-2 and TRBJ1-1; D perhaps matches TRBD1 (6 bases). The CDR3 has 15 residues. Deletions cut 0 bases from V and 2 bases from J, with 10 bases between. Per germline, CDR1 SGHTA and CDR2 FQGNSA. The CDR3 reads CASSLAGRGNTEAFF. The CDR3 DNA reads TGTGCCAGCAGCTTAGCCGGCAGGGGAAACACTGAAGCTTTCTTT.

The rearrangement links TRBV6-1 to TRBJ2-2; D possibly corresponds to TRBD1 (5 bases). Trimming removed 5 bases from V and 3 bases from J, with 19 bases in between. The CDR3 is made up of 17 amino acids. CDR1 MNHNS and CDR2 SASEGT come from the germline V gene. CDR3 coding DNA: TGTGCCAGCAGTAGCCCAGGGTTGGGGTTTCACACCGGGGAGCTGTTTTTT. Translation gives CASSSPGLGFHTGELFF.

The chain combines TRBV7-3 with TRBJ2-2; no clear D. V was clipped by 0 bases and J by 6 bases, with 8 bases between them. This CDR3 spans 14 amino acids. In germline, CDR1 is SGHTA, CDR2 FQGTGA. The CDR3 region has the DNA TGTGCCAGCAGCTTAACGTTAGGGTCCGGGGAGCTGTTTTTT. As protein: CASSLTLGSGELFF. The variable domain in full, with the rest retrieved from reference TRBV7-3 and TRBJ2-2, is GAGVSQTPSNKVTEKGKYVELRCDPISGHTALYWYRQSLGQGPEFLIYFQGTGAADDSGLPNDRFFAVRPEGSVSTLKIQRTERGDSAVYLCASSLTLGSGELFFGEGSRLTVL.

The table lists this clonotype with many counts. The chain is built from TRBV10-2 and TRBJ2-5; D is uncertain. The CDR3 loop spans 14 amino acids. The V end lost 3 bases, the J end lost 5 bases, and 13 bases lay between the germline ends. Germline CDR1 WSHSY, CDR2 SAAADI. The CDR3 nucleotides are TGCGCCAGCAGTGAAGCCTCCTCCAGTGAGACCCAGTACTTC. Translated: CASSEASSSETQYF.

Many counts were recorded for this clonotype. This rearrangement joins TRBV7-8 to TRBJ2-1; D unclear. The CDR3 extends over 17 amino acids. Germline V gene sequence: CDR1 SGHVS, CDR2 FQNEAQ. V was cut by 5 bases and J by 1 base, with 18 bases left in between. The CDR3 DNA reads as TGTGCCAGCAGCCGGGTCCCAATAACTATATCCTACAATGAGCAGTTCTTC. This sequence encodes CASSRVPITISYNEQFF.

This sequence joins TRBV6-5 and TRBJ1-1; no firm D call. The CDR3 extends over 14 amino acids. Trimming removed 2 bases at V and 0 bases at J, with 7 bases between. Per the germline V gene, CDR1 is MNHEY and CDR2 is SVGAGI. The CDR3 reads CASSYGEVNTEAFF. DNA of the CDR3: TGTGCCAGCAGTTACGGCGAGGTGAACACTGAAGCTTTCTTT.

This CDR3 reads CASSETGDTGELFF. The CDR3 nucleotides read TGTGCCAGCAGTGAGACAGGGGACACCGGGGAGCTGTTTTTT. The rearrangement links TRBV25-1 to TRBJ2-2, with TRBD1 matching 8 bases. The CDR3 extends over 14 amino acids. The V gene end was trimmed by 3 bases and the J gene end by 3 bases; junction bases not matched to a gene: 0. Germline loops: CDR1 MGHDK, CDR2 SYGVNS.

There are many counts of this clonotype. This rearrangement joins TRBV10-3 to TRBJ2-7; TRBD2 matches 7 bases. V lost 5 bases and J lost 2; bases outside the gene matches: 15. CDR3 size: 17 residues. Germline CDR1 is ENHRY and CDR2 is SYGVKD. This CDR3 is CAISPQETSRKPYEQYF. The CDR3 coding sequence is TGTGCCATCAGTCCTCAGGAGACTAGCAGAAAACCCTACGAGCAGTACTTC.

This clonotype was detected only a few times. CDR3 in amino acids: CASSISAGRNQPQHF. The CDR3 DNA reads TGTGCCAGTAGTATTTCGGCAGGGCGGAATCAGCCCCAGCATTTT. The chain combines TRBV19 with TRBJ1-5, with a weak D call TRBD1 (5 bases). Looked up from germline, CDR1 is LNHDA and CDR2 is SQIVND (reference sequence). The CDR3 consists of 15 residues. Between the trimmed V and J ends, which lost 3 bases and 4 bases, there was a span of 13 bases.

Notes on this clonotype: A single base separates this from a much larger clone, so it may be a read error. V gene TRBV14 combines with J gene TRBJ2-1, with TRBD2 identical over 8 bases. CDR1 and CDR2 from the germline V gene are SGHDN and FVKESK. The CDR3 is made up of 15 amino acids. J was trimmed by 9 bases and V by 2 bases; bases with no gene match: 9. For the CDR3, the DNA is TGTGCCAGCAGCCAAACGTCGGGAGGGCCTCGTGAGCAGTTCTTC. Its translation: CASSQTSGGPREQFF.

The V and J genes are TRBV2 and TRBJ1-2; 8 bases line up with TRBD1. The CDR3 sequence is 15 residues long. V lost 4 bases and J lost 4; bases outside the gene matches: 8. CDR1 SNHLY and CDR2 FYNNEI come from the germline V gene. CDR3 DNA: TGTGCCAGCAGTGTCCCAGGGGGCTTTACCTATGGCTACACCTTC. Residues: CASSVPGGFTYGYTF.

The sample holds many counts of this clonotype. The V call is TRBV7-2, the J call TRBJ2-3; D is tentatively TRBD1 or TRBD2 (5 bases each). The germline V gene has CDR1 SGHTA and CDR2 FQGNSA. The V end lost 4 bases, the J end lost 2 bases, and 16 bases lay between the germline ends. The CDR3 is 16 amino acids. As DNA, the CDR3 is TGTGCCAGCAGCTCGCCCCCGGGACGGTCCACAGATACGCAGTATTTT. Encoded protein: CASSSPPGRSTDTQYF.

This clonotype was detected many times. The chain combines TRBV4-3 with TRBJ2-5, with D possibly being TRBD1 (8 bases). This CDR3 spans 15 amino acids. From germline, CDR1 is LGHNA and CDR2 YSLEER. V was pared by 0 bases and J by 5 bases, with 13 bases between. Here the CDR3 reads CASSQEGQGGETQYF. CDR3 bases: TGCGCCAGCAGCCAAGAAGGACAGGGAGGGGAGACCCAGTACTTC.

This clonotype was picked up many times. Here the CDR3 reads CASSSTGEETQYF. CDR3 in DNA: TGTGCCAGCAGCTCGACAGGGGAAGAGACCCAGTACTTC. The V and J genes are TRBV7-9 and TRBJ2-5; 8 bases match TRBD1. CDR1 is SEHNR and CDR2 is FQNEAQ in the germline V gene (reference sequence). J gave up 3 bases and V 4 bases, and 1 base lay outside the gene matches. The CDR3 contains 13 residues.

The chain links TRBV24-1 to TRBJ1-5, with 7 bases fitting TRBD1. V trimming: 4 bases; J trimming: 3 bases; junction bases outside the gene matches: 8. Germline values: CDR1 KGHDR, CDR2 SFDVKD. CDR3 length: 16 residues. The CDR3 nucleotides are TGTGCCACCAGTGACCCCGGGACAGCTTTCAATCAGCCCCAGCATTTT. It translates to CATSDPGTAFNQPQHF.

This clonotype was recorded many times. The gene calls are TRBV2 and TRBJ2-2; D ambiguous. V lost 6 bases and J 0 bases, leaving 8 bases between the germline ends. Germline CDR1 is SNHLY and CDR2 is FYNNEI. The CDR3 runs to 14 residues. In nucleotides, the CDR3 is TGTGCCAGCAGACCAACCGCGAACACCGGGGAGCTGTTTTTT. Translating gives CASRPTANTGELFF.

This clonotype was counted ten times or more. The genes are TRBV7-9 and TRBJ2-1, with D unclear. The V gene lost 5 bases and the J gene lost 7 bases, with 6 bases spanning the gap. This CDR3 is built from 11 residues. Germline loops: CDR1 SEHNR, CDR2 FQNEAQ (reference sequence). The CDR3 protein is CASSTENEQFF. For the CDR3, the DNA is TGTGCCAGCAGCACGGAAAATGAGCAGTTCTTC. Filled out from reference TRBV7-9 and TRBJ2-1, the complete variable domain reads DTGVSQNPRHKITKRGQNVTFRCDPISEHNRLYWYRQTLGQGPEFLTYFQNEAQLEKSRLLSDRFSAERPKGSFSTLEIQRTEQGDSAMYLCASSTENEQFFGPGTRLTVL.

This clonotype has ten or more counts. The chain carries TRBV6-1 and TRBJ2-5; the D gene is possibly TRBD1 (7 bases). V was clipped by 10 bases and J by 4 bases, with 22 bases between them. The CDR3 is 15 amino acids. Germline V gives CDR1 MNHNS, CDR2 SASEGT. CDR3 nucleotides: TGTGCCACTTGGAGGGGGGACAGAAACTTAGAGACCCAGTACTTC. It specifies CATWRGDRNLETQYF.

This clonotype has only a few counts. The rearrangement links TRBV29-1 to TRBJ2-5, with D unclear. CDR1 SQVTM and CDR2 ANQGSEA come from the germline V gene. Trimming pared 3 bases from V and 4 bases from J, leaving 6 bases between. The CDR3 runs 11 residues. The CDR3 DNA is TGCAGCGTTGATGAAGGAGAGACCCAGTACTTC. It translates to CSVDEGETQYF.